The present TCR beta chain was sequenced within a study of T cell responses to AZD1222 COVID-19 vaccine. The assay was immunoSEQ multiplex PCR, and TCRdb's table has in-frame clones only and misses some. Among about 76,000 clones listed, about 92% were seen once. The origin of this receptor is an adult in good health. Sequencing was performed on peripheral blood, taken on day 0 of AZD1222 vaccination.

Written as DNA, the CDR3 is TGCAGCGTTGTACCGGGACAGGGGGCCGGGGAGCTGTTTTTT. Amino acids: CSVVPGQGAGELFF. The J gene is TRBJ2-2, the V gene TRBV29-1; TRBD1 aligns across 11 bases. CDR3 length equals 14 residues. From germline, CDR1 is SQVTM and CDR2 ANQGSEA. Germline trimming cut 4 bases from V and 6 bases from J; bases unmatched to any gene: 4.